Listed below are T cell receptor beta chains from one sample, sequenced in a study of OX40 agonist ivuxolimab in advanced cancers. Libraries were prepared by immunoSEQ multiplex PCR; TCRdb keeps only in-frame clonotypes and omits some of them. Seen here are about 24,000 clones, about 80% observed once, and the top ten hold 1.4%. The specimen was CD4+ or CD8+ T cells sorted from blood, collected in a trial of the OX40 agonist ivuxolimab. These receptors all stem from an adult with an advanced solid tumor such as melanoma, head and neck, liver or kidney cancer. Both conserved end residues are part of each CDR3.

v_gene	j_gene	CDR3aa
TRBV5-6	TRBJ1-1	CASSLVDTEAFF
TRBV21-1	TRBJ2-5	CASSKVTTADQETQYF
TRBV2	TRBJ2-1	CASSAEANWRDEQFF
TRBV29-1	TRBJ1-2	CSGGDRASYGYTF
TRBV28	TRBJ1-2	CARAGTGKSYGYTF
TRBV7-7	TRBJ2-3	CASSLGGGFSDTQYF
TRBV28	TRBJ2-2	CASSLLTGGGTGELFF
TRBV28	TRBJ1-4	CASSLAGASNEKLFF
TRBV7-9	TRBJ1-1	CASSDRLNTEAFF
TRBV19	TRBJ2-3	CASSRQGDTDTQYF
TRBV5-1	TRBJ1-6	CASSSAGVSPLHF
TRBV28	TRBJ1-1	CASSSPGGRGGEAFF
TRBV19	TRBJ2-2	CASRQQGTGELFF
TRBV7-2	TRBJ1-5	CASSTGTGYSNQPQHF
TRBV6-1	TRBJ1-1	CASRARRGELTEAFF
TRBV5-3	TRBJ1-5	CARSYTMDKNSQPQHF
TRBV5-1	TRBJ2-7	CASSWGLAGALSDEQYF
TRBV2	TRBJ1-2	CASMFNYGYTF
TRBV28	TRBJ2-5	CASSFSRGLLQETQYF
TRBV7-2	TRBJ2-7	CASSLEPGSYEQYF
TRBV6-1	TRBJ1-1	CASSEAGGRLIDGAFF
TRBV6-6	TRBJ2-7	CASSVQGVPYEQYF
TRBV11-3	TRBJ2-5	CASSLSYRSETQYF
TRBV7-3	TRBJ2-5	CASSFGQKETQYF
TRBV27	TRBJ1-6	CASRGSYNSPLHF
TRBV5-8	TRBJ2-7	CASSLEAVDEQYF
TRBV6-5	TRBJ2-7	CASSSPGGQYF
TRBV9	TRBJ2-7	CASSSQSQGAYEQYF
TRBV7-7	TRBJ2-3	CASSLGTGRADTQYF
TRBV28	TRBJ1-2	CASSGPVYGYTF
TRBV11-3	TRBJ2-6	CASSLATSGAGANVLTF
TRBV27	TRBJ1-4	CASSLMAFNEKLFF
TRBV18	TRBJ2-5	CASSPDTRRGAQYF
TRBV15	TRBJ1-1	CATSRGVNTEAFF
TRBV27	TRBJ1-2	CASSSQGGYGYTF
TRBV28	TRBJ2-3	CASSSTTSGVTDTQYF
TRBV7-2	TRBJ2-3	CASSLVHRAGRSDTQYF
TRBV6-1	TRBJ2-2	CASSEVGSAELFF
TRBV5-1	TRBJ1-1	CASSLGTGWNTEAFF
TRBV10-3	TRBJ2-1	CATSEQPPDSYNEQFF
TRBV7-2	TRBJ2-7	CASSSQSGGRGEQYF
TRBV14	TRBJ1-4	CASSLRPTDEKLFF
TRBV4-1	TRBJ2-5	CASSQTRLRGLGETQYF
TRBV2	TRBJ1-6	CASSEERGRDSPLHF
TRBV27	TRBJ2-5	CASSLERGTAQYF
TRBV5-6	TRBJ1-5	CASSQDGGYNQPQHF
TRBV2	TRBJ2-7	CASKRGDYEQYF
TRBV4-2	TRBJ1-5	CASSQDVASSQPQHF
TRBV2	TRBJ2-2	CASSERGAPNTGELFF
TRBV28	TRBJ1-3	CASSFPGTGTTIYF
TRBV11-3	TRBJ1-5	CAIRGTQPQHF
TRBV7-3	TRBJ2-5	CASSLGVEETQYF
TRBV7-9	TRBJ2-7	CASSLAGTTYEQYF
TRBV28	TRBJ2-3	CASMEGASPDTQYF
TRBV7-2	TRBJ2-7	CASSPQPGQAYEQYF
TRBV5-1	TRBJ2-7	CASSLELTGTGFRYEQYF
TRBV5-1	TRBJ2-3	CASSLVRGATDTQYF
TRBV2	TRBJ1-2	CASSEQNYGYTF